This TCR beta chain was captured by sequencing in a study of blood T cell repertoires in COVID-19. Study-wide background: Both acute and convalescent COVID-19 samples were obtained from the United States, Italy and Spain. PBMCs, B-cell-depleted T cells, or T cells were the source of the cDNA or gDNA that made up the material.

The V gene end was trimmed by 8 bases and the J gene end by 4 bases; junction bases not matched to a gene: 5. Germline V gene lookup returns CDR1 MNHEY and CDR2 SVGAGI. The CDR3 has 13 amino acids. Assay: immunoSEQ multiplex PCR; the TCRdb copy retains only in-frame clones and omits some. The table shows 100,000 to 150,000 clones, with around 87% occurring only once. This chain uses TRBV6-5 with TRBJ1-5, with 7 bases identical to TRBD1. Sequenced material: peripheral blood. The sequence was obtained from a man between 65 and 85 years old with active COVID-19. The CDR3 protein is CASANRGNQPQHF. The CDR3 nucleotides are TGTGCCAGCGCGAACAGGGGTAATCAGCCCCAGCATTTT.